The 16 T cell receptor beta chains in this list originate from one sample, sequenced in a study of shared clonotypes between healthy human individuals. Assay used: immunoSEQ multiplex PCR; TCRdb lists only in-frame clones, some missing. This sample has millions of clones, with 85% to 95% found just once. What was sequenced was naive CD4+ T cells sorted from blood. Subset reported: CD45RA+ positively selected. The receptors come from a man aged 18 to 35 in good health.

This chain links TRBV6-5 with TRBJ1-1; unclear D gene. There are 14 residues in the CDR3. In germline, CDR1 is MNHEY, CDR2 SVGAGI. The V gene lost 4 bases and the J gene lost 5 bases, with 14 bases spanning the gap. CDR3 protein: CASSFGRLVTEAFF. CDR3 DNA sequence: TGTGCCAGCAGTTTCGGCAGGTTGGTTACTGAAGCTTTCTTT.

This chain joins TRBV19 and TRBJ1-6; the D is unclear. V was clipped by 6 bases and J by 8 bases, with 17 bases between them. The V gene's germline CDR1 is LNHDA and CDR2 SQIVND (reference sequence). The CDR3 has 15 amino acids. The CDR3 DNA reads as TGTGCCAGTAGAGTAGGTAGTGAGGTAGATTCACCCCTCCACTTT. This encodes CASRVGSEVDSPLHF.

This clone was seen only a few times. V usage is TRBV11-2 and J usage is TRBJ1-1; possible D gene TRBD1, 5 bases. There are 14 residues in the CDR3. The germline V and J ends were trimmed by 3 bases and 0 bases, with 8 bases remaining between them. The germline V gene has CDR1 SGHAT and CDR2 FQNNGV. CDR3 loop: CASSLTAMNTEAFF. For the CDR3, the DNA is TGTGCCAGCAGCTTGACAGCCATGAACACTGAAGCTTTCTTT.

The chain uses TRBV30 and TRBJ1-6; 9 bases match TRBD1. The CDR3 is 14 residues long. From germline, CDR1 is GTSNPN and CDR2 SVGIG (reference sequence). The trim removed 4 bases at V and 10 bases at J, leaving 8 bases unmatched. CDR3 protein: CAWTGTGPESPLHF. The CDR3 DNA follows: TGTGCCTGGACAGGGACAGGGCCAGAGTCACCCCTCCACTTT.

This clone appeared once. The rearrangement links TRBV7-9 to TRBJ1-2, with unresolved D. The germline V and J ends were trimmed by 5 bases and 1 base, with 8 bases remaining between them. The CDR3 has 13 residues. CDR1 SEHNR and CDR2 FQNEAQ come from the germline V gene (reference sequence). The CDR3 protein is CASSETVNYGYTF. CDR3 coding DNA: TGTGCCAGCAGCGAAACAGTTAACTATGGCTACACCTTC.

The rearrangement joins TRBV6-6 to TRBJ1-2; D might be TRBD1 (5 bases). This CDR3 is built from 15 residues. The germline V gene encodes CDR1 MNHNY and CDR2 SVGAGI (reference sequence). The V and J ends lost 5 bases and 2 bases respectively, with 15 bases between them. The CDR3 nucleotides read TGTGCCAGCAGTAGGGACCCCAGGGACAACTATGGCTACACCTTC. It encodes CASSRDPRDNYGYTF.

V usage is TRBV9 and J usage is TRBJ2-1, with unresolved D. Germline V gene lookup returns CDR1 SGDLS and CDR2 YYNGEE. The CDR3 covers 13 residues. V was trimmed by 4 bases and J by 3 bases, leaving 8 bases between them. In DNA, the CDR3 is TGTGCCAGCAGCTCTGGCGTCTACAATGAGCAGTTCTTC. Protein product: CASSSGVYNEQFF.

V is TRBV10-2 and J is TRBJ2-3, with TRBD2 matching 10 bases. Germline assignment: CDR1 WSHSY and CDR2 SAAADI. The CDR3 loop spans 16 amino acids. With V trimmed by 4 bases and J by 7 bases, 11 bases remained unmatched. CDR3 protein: CASSAPGGLAPYTQYF. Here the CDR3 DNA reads TGCGCCAGCAGTGCCCCCGGGGGACTAGCGCCTTATACGCAGTATTTT.

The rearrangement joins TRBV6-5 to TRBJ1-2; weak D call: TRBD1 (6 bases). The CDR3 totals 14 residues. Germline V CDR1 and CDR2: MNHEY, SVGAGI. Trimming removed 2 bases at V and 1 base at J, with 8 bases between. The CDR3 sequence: CASSYGDNNYGYTF. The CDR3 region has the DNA TGTGCCAGCAGTTACGGGGACAATAACTATGGCTACACCTTC.

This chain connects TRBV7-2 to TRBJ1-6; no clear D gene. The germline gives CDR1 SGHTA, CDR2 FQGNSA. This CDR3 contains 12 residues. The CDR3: CALRTAESPLHF. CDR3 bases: TGTGCTCTCAGGACGGCAGAGTCACCCCTCCACTTT.

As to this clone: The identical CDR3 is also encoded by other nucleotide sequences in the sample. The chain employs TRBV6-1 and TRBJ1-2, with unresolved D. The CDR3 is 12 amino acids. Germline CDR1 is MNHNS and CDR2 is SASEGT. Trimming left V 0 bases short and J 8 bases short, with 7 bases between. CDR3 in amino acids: CASSEAPGGYTF. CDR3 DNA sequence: TGTGCCAGCAGTGAAGCTCCGGGAGGCTACACCTTC.

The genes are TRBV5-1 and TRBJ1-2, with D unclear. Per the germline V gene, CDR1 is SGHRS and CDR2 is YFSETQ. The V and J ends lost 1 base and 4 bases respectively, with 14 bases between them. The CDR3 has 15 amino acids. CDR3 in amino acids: CASSLSEGGSYGYTF. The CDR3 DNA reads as TGCGCCAGCAGCTTGTCAGAAGGAGGTAGCTATGGCTACACCTTC.

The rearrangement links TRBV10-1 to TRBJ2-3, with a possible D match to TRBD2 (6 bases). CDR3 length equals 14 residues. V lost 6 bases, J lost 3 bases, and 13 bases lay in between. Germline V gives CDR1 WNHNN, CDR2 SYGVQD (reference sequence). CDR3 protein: CASSTGTSTDTQYF. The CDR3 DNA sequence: TGCGCCAGCAGCACCGGGACTTCTACAGATACGCAGTATTTT.

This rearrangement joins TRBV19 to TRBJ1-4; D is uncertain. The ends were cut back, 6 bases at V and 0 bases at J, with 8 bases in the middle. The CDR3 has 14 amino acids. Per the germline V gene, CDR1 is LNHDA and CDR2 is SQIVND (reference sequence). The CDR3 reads CASRPRATNEKLFF. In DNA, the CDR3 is TGTGCCAGTAGACCGAGGGCAACTAATGAAAAACTGTTTTTT.

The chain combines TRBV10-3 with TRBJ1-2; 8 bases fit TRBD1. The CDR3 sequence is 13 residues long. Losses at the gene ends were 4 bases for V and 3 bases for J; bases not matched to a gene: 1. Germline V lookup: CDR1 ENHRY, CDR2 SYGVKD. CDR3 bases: TGTGCCATCAGTGGGACAGGGTACTATGGCTACACCTTC. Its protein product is CAISGTGYYGYTF.

The CDR3 loop reads CASSLVSGGRVEQFF. CDR3 bases: TGTGCCAGCAGCTTAGTGTCGGGAGGGCGAGTGGAGCAGTTCTTC. The V gene is TRBV7-2, the J gene TRBJ2-1, with 8 bases identical to TRBD2. Germline assignment: CDR1 SGHTA and CDR2 FQGNSA. CDR3 length equals 15 residues. With 1 base clipped from V and 10 bases from J, the junction kept 9 bases outside the gene matches.